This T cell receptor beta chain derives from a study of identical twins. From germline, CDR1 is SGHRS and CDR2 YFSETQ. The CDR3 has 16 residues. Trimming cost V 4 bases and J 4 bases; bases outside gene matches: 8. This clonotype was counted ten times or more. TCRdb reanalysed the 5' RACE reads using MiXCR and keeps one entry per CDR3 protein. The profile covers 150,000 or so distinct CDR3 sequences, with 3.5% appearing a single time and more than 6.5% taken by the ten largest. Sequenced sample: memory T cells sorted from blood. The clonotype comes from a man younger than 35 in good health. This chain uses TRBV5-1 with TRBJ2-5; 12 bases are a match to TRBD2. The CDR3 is CASSPRLAGGGETQYF. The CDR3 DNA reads TGCGCCAGCAGCCCTCGCCTAGCGGGAGGGGGAGAGACCCAGTACTTC.